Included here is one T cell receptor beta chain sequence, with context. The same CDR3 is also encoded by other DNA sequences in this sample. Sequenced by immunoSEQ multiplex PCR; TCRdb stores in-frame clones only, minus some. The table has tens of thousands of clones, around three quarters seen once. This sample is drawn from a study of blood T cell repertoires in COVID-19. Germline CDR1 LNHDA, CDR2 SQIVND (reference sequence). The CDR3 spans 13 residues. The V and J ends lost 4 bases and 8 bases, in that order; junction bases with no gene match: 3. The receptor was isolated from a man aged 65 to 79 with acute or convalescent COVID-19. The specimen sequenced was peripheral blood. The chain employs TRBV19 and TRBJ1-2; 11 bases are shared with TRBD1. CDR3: CASSTDRGHGYTF. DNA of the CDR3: TGTGCCAGTAGTACGGACAGGGGGCACGGCTACACCTTC. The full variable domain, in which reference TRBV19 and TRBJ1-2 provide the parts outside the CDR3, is DGGITQSPKYLFRKEGQNVTLSCEQNLNHDAMYWYRQDPGQGLRLIYYSQIVNDFQKGDIAEGYSVSREKKESFPLTVTSAQKNPTAFYLCASSTDRGHGYTFGSGTRLTVV.